This T cell receptor (beta chain) emerged from a study of blood T cell repertoires in COVID-19. Repertoires were generated with immunoSEQ multiplex PCR, while TCRdb's copy carries only in-frame clones and drops some. The sample consists of about 160,000 clones, around 77% of them appearing once. The sequence was collected from a man between 65 and 85 years old with acute or convalescent COVID-19. The material sequenced was peripheral blood.

CDR3 sequence (DNA): TGTGCCAGCAGTTTGAGAGGGGGAGGCAATCAGCCCCAGCATTTT. Protein: CASSLRGGGNQPQHF. This chain uses TRBV28 with TRBJ1-5; perhaps TRBD1 as D (6 bases). The CDR3 runs 15 residues. From germline, CDR1 is MDHEN and CDR2 SYDVKM. V lost 3 bases and J 2 bases, leaving 11 bases between the germline ends.